These 19 T cell receptor beta chains were sequenced from one sample in a study of T-cell memory formation after mild COVID-19 (dated by TCRdb to 2020 to 2023). The library was obtained by 5' RACE. The instrument was an Illumina NovaSeq 6000. TCRdb reworked the public reads: Q25 trimming with fastp, MiXCR clone assembly, productive beta chains retained. Merged by CDR3 protein, the rows form single entries marked with the most common genes and DNA. The sample table lists under 700,000 distinct CDR3 sequences, about a fifth of them with a count of one. The ten largest clones take up roughly an eighth of the sample. Sequenced sample: PBMCs or a T cell subset sorted from them (not recorded which). The receptor source for this set is an adult woman who had mild COVID-19 (a few samples of this study predate the infection). The sample titles of this study are shuffled in the database, so cell type and time point are left out; the donor was told from shared clones.

This clonotype was recorded at least ten times. The DNA for the CDR3 is TGTGCCAGCTCACCACGTTTCCAAGAGACCCAGTACTTC. Its protein is CASSPRFQETQYF. This rearrangement joins TRBV18 to TRBJ2-5; no reliable D call. Trimming shortened V by 1 base and J by 1 base, and 4 bases separated the two germline ends. The CDR3 has 13 residues. In germline, CDR1 is KGHSH, CDR2 LQKENI.

This clonotype was counted between two and nine times. This chain uses TRBV2 with TRBJ1-6; the D gene is possibly TRBD1 (5 bases). The CDR3 totals 13 residues. Germline CDR1 reads SNHLY; CDR2 reads FYNNEI. Trimming removed 8 bases from V and 8 bases from J, with 13 bases in between. DNA for the CDR3: TGTGCCAGCTGGGGGTTGGCTTATTCACCCCTCCACTTT. Amino acids: CASWGLAYSPLHF.

J is TRBJ1-6 and V is TRBV4-1; 9 bases fit TRBD1. CDR3 length: 15 residues. Germline V gene sequence: CDR1 MGHRA, CDR2 YSYEKL. The V segment lost 2 bases and the J segment 7 bases; nucleotides outside the gene matches: 3. CDR3 in amino acids: CASSQMGQGNSPLHF. Here the CDR3 DNA reads TGCGCCAGCAGCCAAATGGGACAGGGCAATTCACCCCTCCACTTT.

This clonotype was detected only a few times. V usage is TRBV10-3 and J usage is TRBJ2-3; D could derive from TRBD1 or TRBD2 (5 bases each). Trimming cost V 10 bases and J 2 bases, with 13 bases left between them. The germline gives CDR1 ENHRY, CDR2 SYGVKD. The length of the CDR3 is 13 residues. The CDR3 here is CATQWGSTDTQYF. Written as DNA, the CDR3 is TGTGCCACCCAGTGGGGGTCCACAGATACGCAGTATTTT.

This chain links TRBV12-5 with TRBJ1-5; 9 bases align to TRBD1. CDR3 length equals 15 residues. V was clipped by 7 bases and J by 3 bases; unmatched bases: 7. Per germline, CDR1 LGHNT and CDR2 FRNRAP. The DNA for the CDR3 is TGTGCTAGTGCCCGGACAGGGGTAACCAATCAGCCCCAGCATTTT. Encoded protein: CASARTGVTNQPQHF.

This clonotype was observed a handful of times. The chain carries TRBV4-3 and TRBJ2-3; TRBD1 matches at 10 bases. The CDR3 is made up of 18 amino acids. Germline lookup yields CDR1 LGHNA and CDR2 YSLEER. V lost 1 base, J lost 3 bases, and 10 bases stayed unmatched. CDR3 nucleotides: TGCGCCAGCAGCCAAGCCTGGCGGGGACAGGGGTCAACAGATACGCAGTATTTT. It specifies CASSQAWRGQGSTDTQYF.

This clonotype was detected once. The chain combines TRBV4-3 with TRBJ1-2, with no clear D. This CDR3 contains 14 residues. Germline V gene sequence: CDR1 LGHNA, CDR2 YSLEER. Trimming stripped 0 bases from V and 5 bases from J, with 10 bases between. CDR3 protein: CASSQEADSYGYTF. CDR3 nucleotides: TGCGCCAGCAGCCAAGAGGCAGACTCGTATGGCTACACCTTC.

This clonotype showed up just a few times. The chain employs TRBV2 and TRBJ1-1; D is possibly TRBD1 (6 bases). Trimming removed 0 bases at V and 4 bases at J, with 12 bases between. The germline V gene has CDR1 SNHLY and CDR2 FYNNEI. This CDR3 has 15 amino acids. The CDR3 DNA follows: TGTGCCAGCAGTGAAGCGGGCAGGGGCGGCACTGAAGCTTTCTTT. Translated, it gives CASSEAGRGGTEAFF.

The chain recombines TRBV3-1 with TRBJ2-7; maybe TRBD1 (5 bases). Deletions cut 1 base from V and 2 bases from J, with 12 bases between. CDR3 size: 15 residues. Germline V gene data show CDR1 as LGHDT and CDR2 as YNNKEL (reference sequence). CDR3 region: CASSQVGQGAYEQYF. In DNA form, the CDR3 reads TGTGCCAGCAGCCAAGTAGGCCAGGGCGCCTACGAGCAGTACTTC.

V usage is TRBV14 and J usage is TRBJ2-7; D gene uncertain. V lost 0 bases and J lost 7, with 16 bases in between. The CDR3 length is 15 residues. Per germline, CDR1 SGHDN and CDR2 FVKESK. The CDR3 spells CASSQDESDSWEQYF. In DNA, the CDR3 is TGTGCCAGCAGCCAAGATGAGTCCGACTCCTGGGAGCAGTACTTC.

The chain uses TRBV12-3 or TRBV12-4 and TRBJ2-3, with 9 bases that match TRBD2. Trimming removed 6 bases from V and 0 bases from J; junction bases left unmatched: 13. CDR3 length equals 18 residues. The CDR3 coding sequence is TGTGCCAGCAGCCACTTTGGCGGGGGGGTTGGGAGCACAGATACGCAGTATTTT. It yields the protein CASSHFGGGVGSTDTQYF.

The chain uses TRBV6-5 and TRBJ1-1, with a possible D match to TRBD1 (5 bases). Per the germline V gene, CDR1 is MNHEY and CDR2 is SVGAGI. The CDR3 has 17 amino acids. V shed 0 bases and J shed 0 bases, with 14 bases lying between them. Written as DNA, the CDR3 is TGTGCCAGCAGTTACTCAGGGGCGGGCCACATGAACACTGAAGCTTTCTTT. It encodes CASSYSGAGHMNTEAFF.

The chain recombines TRBV7-3 with TRBJ2-3; D unclear. There are 16 residues in the CDR3. Germline V lookup: CDR1 SGHTA, CDR2 FQGTGA. Trimming left V 3 bases short and J 1 base short, with 14 bases between. This chain's CDR3 is CASSLGVDRRTDTQYF. In nucleotides, the CDR3 is TGTGCCAGCAGCTTGGGCGTCGACCGACGCACAGATACGCAGTATTTT.

The rearrangement uses TRBV7-9 and TRBJ1-2; TRBD1 agrees at 7 bases. Trimming at V came to 3 bases and at J to 1 base, leaving 5 bases not matched to a gene. Germline V gene lookup returns CDR1 SEHNR and CDR2 FQNEAQ (reference sequence). The length of the CDR3 is 15 residues. CDR3: CASSFKDRNNYGYTF. CDR3 nucleotide sequence: TGTGCCAGCAGCTTCAAGGACAGGAATAACTATGGCTACACCTTC.

The chain employs TRBV7-9 and TRBJ1-2; TRBD1 agrees at 9 bases. The V gene's germline CDR1 is SEHNR and CDR2 FQNEAQ (reference sequence). Trimming cost V 1 base and J 3 bases; bases outside gene matches: 6. This CDR3 has 16 residues. CDR3 nucleotide sequence: TGTGCCAGCAGCTTAGACTCTTGGACAGGGGACTATGGCTACACCTTC. Translation gives CASSLDSWTGDYGYTF.

V and J are TRBV7-9 and TRBJ1-6, with D perhaps TRBD1 (5 bases). V lost 2 bases and J 16 bases, leaving 12 bases between the germline ends. The CDR3 covers 12 residues. The germline gives CDR1 SEHNR, CDR2 FQNEAQ (reference sequence). The CDR3 DNA sequence: TGTGCCAGCAGCTTATCGGGACCTTCTCTCCACTTT. This translates into CASSLSGPSLHF.

This sequence joins TRBV5-1 and TRBJ2-1; D might be TRBD1 (6 bases). This CDR3 has 15 amino acids. V lost 7 bases to trimming and J lost 4 bases, with 18 bases between them. The germline V gene encodes CDR1 SGHRS and CDR2 YFSETQ. The CDR3 sequence: CASRGHEQVYNEQFF. CDR3 nucleotide sequence: TGCGCCAGCCGGGGACACGAGCAAGTGTACAATGAGCAGTTCTTC.

The V call is TRBV7-9, the J call TRBJ1-1; D not certain. The germline CDR1 and CDR2 sequences are SEHNR and FQNEAQ (reference sequence). This CDR3 has 15 amino acids. The germline V and J ends were trimmed by 0 bases and 5 bases, with 13 bases remaining between them. The CDR3, as DNA: TGTGCCAGCAGCTTAGCGAATAAGGTCGGGACTGAAGCTTTCTTT. Its translation is CASSLANKVGTEAFF.

This clonotype was detected only a few times. The chain uses TRBV15 and TRBJ2-7; 12 bases fit TRBD2. Germline V gives CDR1 LNHNV, CDR2 YYDKDF (reference sequence). This CDR3 spans 14 amino acids. Unmatched junction bases numbered 6, after V lost 5 bases and J lost 7 bases. In DNA, the CDR3 is TGTGCCACCAGCCGACTAGCGGGGGAGGGGGAGCAGTACTTC. It codes for CATSRLAGEGEQYF. Based on the CDR3 plus reference TRBV15 and TRBJ2-7, the full variable domain is DAMVIQNPRYQVTQFGKPVTLSCSQTLNHNVMYWYQQKSSQAPKLLFHYYDKDFNNEADTPDNFQSRRPNTSFCFLDIRSPGLGDTAMYLCATSRLAGEGEQYFGPGTRLTVT.